The 29 T cell receptor beta chains in this list originate from one sample, sequenced in a study of blood T cell repertoires in COVID-19. Sequencing was performed with immunoSEQ multiplex PCR; in TCRdb, only in-frame clones are kept and a portion is missing. The sample lists a few hundred thousand clones, 65% to 85% occurring once. Material for sequencing was PBMCs or T cells enriched from blood (not recorded which). These receptors all come from a woman in her thirties or forties who had recovered from COVID-19.

This chain links TRBV29-1 with TRBJ1-2, with a possible D match to TRBD1 (5 bases). Trimming removed 4 bases from V and 2 bases from J, with 8 bases in between. The CDR3 consists of 12 residues. Germline CDR1 reads SQVTM; CDR2 reads ANQGSEA. CDR3 residues: CSVVAGNYGYTF. The CDR3 DNA reads as TGCAGCGTTGTTGCAGGGAACTATGGCTACACCTTC.

This chain uses TRBV7-2 with TRBJ2-1; 8 nucleotides match TRBD2. Trimming cost V 3 bases and J 9 bases; bases outside gene matches: 7. The CDR3 covers 14 residues. Germline loops: CDR1 SGHTA, CDR2 FQGNSA. CDR3 DNA sequence: TGTGCCAGCAGCTTCGGGGGGGGTGGTGTTGAGCAGTTCTTC. This gives the protein CASSFGGGGVEQFF.

The CDR3 sequence: CASSLGQGDTGELFF. The CDR3 DNA reads TGCGCCAGCAGCTTGGGACAGGGTGACACCGGGGAGCTGTTTTTT. The V and J genes are TRBV5-1 and TRBJ2-2, with 7 positions matching TRBD1. The CDR3 covers 15 residues. Trimming took 0 bases from V and 3 from J; bases not matched to a gene: 2. The germline V gene encodes CDR1 SGHRS and CDR2 YFSETQ.

The chain is built from TRBV10-3 and TRBJ2-5; D remains unclear. CDR1 is ENHRY, CDR2 SYGVKD, per germline. V was trimmed by 3 bases and J by 4 bases, leaving 6 bases between them. The CDR3 covers 12 residues. The CDR3 protein is CAISELVETQYF. Here the CDR3 DNA reads TGTGCCATCAGTGAACTTGTAGAGACCCAGTACTTC.

This clone was counted only a few times. The CDR3, as DNA: TGCGCCAGCAGTAAGGGACTAGGGGTCCCGTACAATGAGCAGTTCTTC. It yields the protein CASSKGLGVPYNEQFF. J is TRBJ2-1 and V is TRBV10-1, with 8 positions matching TRBD2. CDR3 size: 16 residues. The germline V gene has CDR1 WNHNN and CDR2 SYGVQD (reference sequence). V was clipped by 5 bases and J by 4 bases; unmatched bases: 10.

V and J are TRBV11-2 and TRBJ2-2, with 7 bases lining up with TRBD2. The CDR3 is 15 residues long. From germline, CDR1 is SGHAT and CDR2 FQNNGV. Trimming took 5 bases from V and 5 from J; bases not matched to a gene: 8. The CDR3 region has the DNA TGTGCCAGCAGCGGGGAGGGAGGAAGGACCGGGGAGCTGTTTTTT. Amino acids: CASSGEGGRTGELFF. Full variable domain (rest looked up from reference TRBV11-2 and TRBJ2-2): EAGVAQSPRYKIIEKRQSVAFWCNPISGHATLYWYQQILGQGPKLLIQFQNNGVVDDSQLPKDRFSAERLKGVDSTLKIQPAKLEDSAVYLCASSGEGGRTGELFFGEGSRLTVL.

The chain links TRBV3-1 (or the pseudogene TRBV3-2) to TRBJ2-5; possible D gene TRBD2, 5 bases. The CDR3 runs 14 residues. V lost 4 bases and J lost 3, with 12 bases in between. Germline CDR1 and CDR2: LGHDT and YNNKEL (reference sequence). The CDR3 sequence: CASSPTRSEETQYF. The CDR3 DNA reads TGTGCCAGCAGCCCTACTAGATCGGAAGAGACCCAGTACTTC.

Here the CDR3 reads CASSRGRDEQYF. The CDR3 nucleotides read TGTGCCAGCAGCAGGGGGAGGGACGAGCAGTACTTC. V and J are TRBV9 and TRBJ2-7; a possible D gene is TRBD2 (7 bases). V was trimmed by 4 bases and J by 5 bases, leaving 10 bases between them. The V gene's germline CDR1 is SGDLS and CDR2 YYNGEE. The CDR3 has 12 residues.

This chain connects TRBV5-6 to TRBJ1-1; TRBD1 is a possible D gene (5 bases). Germline loops: CDR1 SGHDT, CDR2 YYEEEE. Trimming took off 4 bases at V and 4 bases at J, with 14 bases between the two ends. This CDR3 comprises 14 residues. The chain's CDR3 is CASSPGWGSTEAFF. The CDR3 nucleotides read TGTGCCAGCAGCCCGGGTTGGGGCAGCACTGAAGCTTTCTTT.

CDR3 sequence: CASSLDRSLNSGNTIYF. The CDR3 bases are TGTGCCAGCAGCCTGGACAGGTCTCTAAACTCTGGAAACACCATATATTTT. The chain links TRBV5-5 to TRBJ1-3; TRBD1 matches 7 bases. The germline gives CDR1 SGHKS, CDR2 YYEKEE (reference sequence). The CDR3 has 17 residues. Trimming cost V 4 bases and J 0 bases; bases outside gene matches: 10.

This chain joins TRBV6-5 and TRBJ1-1, with D hard to call. The CDR3 contains 11 residues. Germline V gives CDR1 MNHEY, CDR2 SVGAGI. The V end lost 6 bases, the J end lost 8 bases, and 10 bases lay between the germline ends. The CDR3 region has the DNA TGTGCCAGCAGCCGTGGCAGGGAAGCTTTCTTT. As protein: CASSRGREAFF.

V and J are TRBV21-1 and TRBJ2-1; TRBD2, the table's D call, lacks a check against the DNA. TRBV21-1 is shown as a pseudogene. This CDR3 spans 17 amino acids. The CDR3 spells CASSPRAVAALYNEQFF. For the CDR3, the DNA is TGTGCCAGCAGCCCCCGGGCGGTAGCGGCCCTATACAATGAGCAGTTCTTC.

The chain links TRBV18 to TRBJ2-7, with 13 bases identical to TRBD2. J lost 7 bases, V lost 3 bases, and 6 bases had no gene match. The CDR3 length is 15 residues. Germline-derived CDR1 and CDR2 are KGHSH and LQKENI. As DNA, the CDR3 is TGTGCCAGCTCACCCAGGACTAGCGGGAGTTCAGAGCAGTACTTC. Protein product: CASSPRTSGSSEQYF. The complete variable domain, with remaining parts taken from reference TRBV18 and TRBJ2-7, reads NAGVMQNPRHLVRRRGQEARLRCSPMKGHSHVYWYRQLPEEGLKFMVYLQKENIIDESGMPKERFSAEFPKEGPSILRIQQVVRGDSAAYFCASSPRTSGSSEQYFGPGTRLTVT.

The J gene is TRBJ2-7, the V gene TRBV27; 7 bases line up with TRBD1. There are 13 residues in the CDR3. With 8 bases clipped from V and 3 bases from J, the junction kept 7 bases outside the gene matches. Germline CDR1 reads MNHEY; CDR2 reads SMNVEV (reference sequence). CDR3 residues: CASGDRDYYEQYF. Written as DNA, the CDR3 is TGTGCCAGCGGTGACAGGGATTACTACGAGCAGTACTTC.

This clone was picked up a small number of times. This chain uses TRBV19 with TRBJ1-2; 8 positions agree with TRBD1. CDR3 length: 16 residues. In germline, CDR1 is LNHDA, CDR2 SQIVND (reference sequence). Losses at the gene ends were 0 bases for V and 4 bases for J; bases not matched to a gene: 7. Written as DNA, the CDR3 is TGTGCCAGTAGTATAGACGTCAGGGGGCTCGGCTATGGCTACACCTTC. Translating gives CASSIDVRGLGYGYTF.

This rearrangement joins TRBV7-2 to TRBJ2-5; the match to TRBD2 covers 14 bases. CDR3 length: 17 residues. Germline CDR1 and CDR2: SGHTA and FQGNSA. Unmatched junction bases numbered 5, after V lost 3 bases and J lost 2 bases. CDR3 coding DNA: TGTGCCAGCAGCTTGGGGACTAGCGGGAGTGGACAAGAGACCCAGTACTTC. It translates to CASSLGTSGSGQETQYF.

The chain links TRBV4-3 to TRBJ2-3; D is perhaps TRBD2 (5 bases). This CDR3 is 14 amino acids long. The germline V gene has CDR1 LGHNA and CDR2 YSLEER. V lost 0 bases, J lost 6 bases, and 10 bases lay in between. In DNA form, the CDR3 reads TGCGCCAGCAGCCAAGATTCGGGAAAGGATACGCAGTATTTT. It translates to CASSQDSGKDTQYF.

The rearrangement uses TRBV11-2 and TRBJ1-1, with D perhaps matching TRBD1 (5 bases). Deletions cut 0 bases from V and 4 bases from J, with 15 bases between. Germline V gene data show CDR1 as SGHAT and CDR2 as FQNNGV. The CDR3 contains 16 residues. In nucleotides, the CDR3 is TGTGCCAGCAGCTTAGATCAGGGTGGGGCGTCCACTGAAGCTTTCTTT. Its translation: CASSLDQGGASTEAFF.

This chain joins TRBV29-1 and TRBJ2-1; D is possibly TRBD2 (6 bases). Trimming took 3 bases from V and 4 from J, leaving 16 bases between them. The germline V gene has CDR1 SQVTM and CDR2 ANQGSEA. There are 15 residues in the CDR3. In DNA form, the CDR3 reads TGCAGCGTTGATAGCGGCAGAGCGTCATACAATGAGCAGTTCTTC. Residues: CSVDSGRASYNEQFF.

This clone was counted at least ten times. The rearrangement uses TRBV27 and TRBJ2-7; perhaps TRBD2 as D (6 bases). Per germline, CDR1 MNHEY and CDR2 SMNVEV (reference sequence). This CDR3 region has 13 residues. V lost 10 bases and J lost 2, with 15 bases in between. The CDR3 loop reads CATQVAETYEQYF. DNA for the CDR3: TGTGCCACCCAAGTAGCGGAGACCTACGAGCAGTACTTC.

The V gene is TRBV27, the J gene TRBJ1-2, with TRBD1 as a possible D gene (6 bases). The CDR3 is 15 residues long. Germline values: CDR1 MNHEY, CDR2 SMNVEV (reference sequence). Deletions cut 6 bases from V and 4 bases from J, with 18 bases between. The CDR3 region is CASRRTQGPGYGYTF. CDR3 DNA sequence: TGTGCCAGCAGACGAACGCAGGGGCCCGGCTATGGCTACACCTTC.

The genes are TRBV18 and TRBJ2-3; 7 nucleotides agree with TRBD2. The germline V gene has CDR1 KGHSH and CDR2 LQKENI. The ends lost 8 bases at V and 8 bases at J; junction bases unmatched: 19. This CDR3 comprises 16 residues. As DNA, the CDR3 is TGTGCCAGCACACGGACTAGACCGGGCGATGGGATTACGCAGTATTTT. Encoded protein: CASTRTRPGDGITQYF.

This clone was recorded a few times. The rearrangement links TRBV25-1 to TRBJ1-6; D is unclear. Germline CDR1 reads MGHDK; CDR2 reads SYGVNS. Trimming cost V 1 base and J 14 bases, with 6 bases left between them. CDR3 size: 11 residues. Here the CDR3 reads CASSESLTLHF. CDR3 sequence (DNA): TGTGCCAGCAGTGAATCCCTTACCCTCCACTTT. The full variable domain, its missing parts supplied by reference TRBV25-1 and TRBJ1-6, is EADIYQTPRYLVIGTGKKITLECSQTMGHDKMYWYQQDPGMELHLIHYSYGVNSTEKGDLSSESTVSRIRTEHFPLTLESARPSHTSQYLCASSESLTLHFGNGTRLTVT.

J is TRBJ1-5 and V is TRBV7-9, with a tentative D call TRBD1 (5 bases). This CDR3 comprises 15 residues. The germline V and J ends were trimmed by 4 bases and 5 bases, with 15 bases remaining between them. Germline V gives CDR1 SEHNR, CDR2 FQNEAQ (reference sequence). The CDR3 DNA is TGTGCCAGCAGCTCCGGGGGGGGGACGTATCAGCCCCAGCATTTT. Amino acids: CASSSGGGTYQPQHF.

V usage is TRBV3-1 (or the pseudogene TRBV3-2) and J usage is TRBJ1-5; 10 bases match TRBD1. Trimming cost V 4 bases and J 5 bases; bases outside gene matches: 2. Per the germline V gene, CDR1 is LGHDT and CDR2 is YNNKEL (reference sequence). The length of the CDR3 is 14 residues. The CDR3 sequence is CASSRGQGDQPQHF. In nucleotides, the CDR3 is TGTGCCAGCAGCCGCGGACAGGGGGATCAGCCCCAGCATTTT.

The CDR3 sequence is CASSLTSGNTGELFF. The DNA for the CDR3 is TGTGCCAGCAGCCTGACTAGCGGCAACACCGGGGAGCTGTTTTTT. The rearrangement links TRBV13 to TRBJ2-2, with 9 bases lining up with TRBD2. The germline V gene encodes CDR1 PRHDT and CDR2 FYEKMQ (reference sequence). This CDR3 contains 15 residues. Germline trimming cut 5 bases from V and 2 bases from J; bases unmatched to any gene: 3.

The rearrangement uses TRBV12-3 or TRBV12-4 and TRBJ1-5, with D possibly being TRBD1 (6 bases). The germline V and J ends were trimmed by 6 bases and 4 bases, with 10 bases remaining between them. CDR3 length equals 13 residues. The CDR3 spells CASRLGQNQPQHF. CDR3 nucleotides: TGTGCCAGCAGGCTTGGACAGAATCAGCCCCAGCATTTT.

This chain joins TRBV15 and TRBJ1-1; 7 bases agree with TRBD1. The trim removed 0 bases at V and 4 bases at J, leaving 8 bases unmatched. Germline CDR1 LNHNV, CDR2 YYDKDF (reference sequence). The CDR3 has 16 amino acids. The CDR3 region has the DNA TGTGCCACCAGCAGAGATTTAAGAGGGGGCGGCACTGAAGCTTTCTTT. Residues: CATSRDLRGGGTEAFF.

The gene calls are TRBV27 and TRBJ2-7, with no clear D. Germline values: CDR1 MNHEY, CDR2 SMNVEV (reference sequence). Trimming stripped 2 bases from V and 4 bases from J, with 6 bases between. The CDR3 sequence is 12 residues long. The CDR3, as DNA: TGTGCCAGCAGTTTAGACGGGTACGAGCAGTACTTC. It codes for CASSLDGYEQYF.